This T cell receptor beta chain was recovered during a study of blood T cells in healthy people across ages. Study-wide points: Long-lived donors exceeded aged donors in naive CD4+ cells and diversity.

A J-beta primer mix and a sample-barcoded 5' primer were used in a second PCR of about 6 to 12 cycles. TCRdb ran MiXCR on the 5' RACE reads and lists one entry per CDR3 protein. The table shows fewer than 1 million distinct CDR3 sequences, with around 42% occurring only once. The CDR3 loop spans 12 amino acids. V was cut by 7 bases and J by 7 bases, with 11 bases left in between. Germline V gene data show CDR1 as MNHEY and CDR2 as SVGEGT. Concerning this clonotype: Its antigen remains unknown.

Sequences were obtained from blood. The gene calls are TRBV6-2 or TRBV6-3 and TRBJ2-1; D is possibly TRBD1 (6 bases). The clonotype comes from a man aged 60 to 75 in good health. The CDR3 DNA is TGTGCCAGCACCCTTAGGGGGAATGAGCAGTTCTTC. This gives the protein CASTLRGNEQFF.